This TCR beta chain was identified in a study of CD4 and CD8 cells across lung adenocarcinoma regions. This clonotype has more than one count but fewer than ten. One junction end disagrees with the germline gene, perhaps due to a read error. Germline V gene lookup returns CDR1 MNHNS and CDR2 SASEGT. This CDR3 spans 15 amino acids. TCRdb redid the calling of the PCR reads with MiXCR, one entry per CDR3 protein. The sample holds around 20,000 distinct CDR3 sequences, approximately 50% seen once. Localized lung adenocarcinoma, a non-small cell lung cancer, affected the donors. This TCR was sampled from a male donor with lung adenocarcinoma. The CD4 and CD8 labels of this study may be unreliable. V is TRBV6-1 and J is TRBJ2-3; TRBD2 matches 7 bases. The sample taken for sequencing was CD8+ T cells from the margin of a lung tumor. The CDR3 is CASAKVGLAADTQYF. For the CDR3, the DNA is TGTGCCAGCGCCAAAGTCGGCCTAGCGGCAGATACGCAGTACTTT.